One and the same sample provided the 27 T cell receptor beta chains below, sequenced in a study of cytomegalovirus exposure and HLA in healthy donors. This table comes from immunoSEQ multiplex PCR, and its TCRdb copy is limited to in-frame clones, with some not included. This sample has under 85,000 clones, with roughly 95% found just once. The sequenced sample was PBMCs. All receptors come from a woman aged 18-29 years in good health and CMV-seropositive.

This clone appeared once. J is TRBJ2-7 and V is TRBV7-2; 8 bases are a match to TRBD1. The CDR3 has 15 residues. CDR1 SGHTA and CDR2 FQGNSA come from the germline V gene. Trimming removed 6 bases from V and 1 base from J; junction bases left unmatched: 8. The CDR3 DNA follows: TGTGCCAGCAGGCCTAGGACAGGGAGATCCTACGAGCAGTACTTC. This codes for CASRPRTGRSYEQYF.

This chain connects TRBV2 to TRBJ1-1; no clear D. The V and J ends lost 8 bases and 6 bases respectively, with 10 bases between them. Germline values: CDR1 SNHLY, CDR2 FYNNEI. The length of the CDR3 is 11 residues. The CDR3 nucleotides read TGTGCCAGCGTCCTTAATGCTGAAGCTTTCTTT. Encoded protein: CASVLNAEAFF.

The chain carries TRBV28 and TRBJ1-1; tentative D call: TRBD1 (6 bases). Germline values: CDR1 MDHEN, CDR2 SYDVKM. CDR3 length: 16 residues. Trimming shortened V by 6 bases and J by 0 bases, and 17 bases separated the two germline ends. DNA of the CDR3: TGTGCCAGCAGACGTACAATTGGACAGATGAACACTGAAGCTTTCTTT. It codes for CASRRTIGQMNTEAFF. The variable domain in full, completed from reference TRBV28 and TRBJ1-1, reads DVKVTQSSRYLVKRTGEKVFLECVQDMDHENMFWYRQDPGLGLRLIYFSYDVKMKEKGDIPEGYSVSREKKERFSLILESASTNQTSMYLCASRRTIGQMNTEAFFGQGTRLTVV.

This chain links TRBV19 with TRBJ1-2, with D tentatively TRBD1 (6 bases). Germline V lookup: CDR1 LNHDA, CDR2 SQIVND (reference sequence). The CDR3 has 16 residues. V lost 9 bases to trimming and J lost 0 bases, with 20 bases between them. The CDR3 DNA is TGTGCCAGCCTTCCTGACGGGACACCCGCTAACTATGGCTACACCTTC. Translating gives CASLPDGTPANYGYTF.

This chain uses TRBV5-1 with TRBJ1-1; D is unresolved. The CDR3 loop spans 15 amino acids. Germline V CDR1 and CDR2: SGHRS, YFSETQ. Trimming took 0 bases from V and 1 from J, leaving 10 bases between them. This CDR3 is CASSLDHGRNTEAFF. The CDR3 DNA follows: TGCGCCAGCAGCTTGGATCACGGGAGGAACACTGAAGCTTTCTTT.

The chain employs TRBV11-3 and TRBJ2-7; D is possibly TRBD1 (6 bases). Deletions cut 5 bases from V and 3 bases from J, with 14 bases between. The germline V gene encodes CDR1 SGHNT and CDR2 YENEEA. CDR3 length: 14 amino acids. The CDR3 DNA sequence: TGTGCCAGCAGCCTACAGGGATCGGACTACGAGCAGTACTTC. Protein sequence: CASSLQGSDYEQYF. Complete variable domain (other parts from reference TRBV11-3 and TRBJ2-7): EAGVVQSPRYKIIEKKQPVAFWCNPISGHNTLYWYLQNLGQGPELLIRYENEEAVDDSQLPKDRFSAERLKGVDSTLKIQPAELGDSAVYLCASSLQGSDYEQYFGPGTRLTVT.

Here the CDR3 reads CAWSVQGQRNYGYTF. Written as DNA, the CDR3 is TGTGCCTGGAGTGTACAGGGGCAGCGTAACTATGGCTACACCTTC. This chain joins TRBV30 and TRBJ1-2, with TRBD1 matching 7 bases. The junction had 5 bases not matched to a gene; V was cut back by 0 bases and J by 1 base. The germline V gene encodes CDR1 GTSNPN and CDR2 SVGIG (reference sequence). This CDR3 region has 15 residues.

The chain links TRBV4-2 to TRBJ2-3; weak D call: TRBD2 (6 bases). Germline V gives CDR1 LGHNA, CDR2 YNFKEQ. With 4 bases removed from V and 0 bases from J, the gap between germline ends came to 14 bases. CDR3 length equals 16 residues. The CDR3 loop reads CASSPDGGASTDTQYF. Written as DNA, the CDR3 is TGTGCCAGCAGCCCAGACGGGGGAGCTAGCACAGATACGCAGTATTTT.

This chain's CDR3 is CASSLGVKGWENYGYTF. CDR3 nucleotides: TGTGCCAGCAGCTTAGGAGTCAAGGGATGGGAGAACTATGGCTACACCTTC. The chain is built from TRBV13 and TRBJ1-2; D remains unclear. The CDR3 length is 17 residues. CDR1 is PRHDT, CDR2 FYEKMQ, per germline (reference sequence). V was shortened by 0 bases and J by 2 bases, with 16 bases between the two germline ends.

The CDR3 bases are TGTGCCAGCAGTTGGGGTCGGGTGGGGGCGACCTATGGAGGCTACACCTTC. It yields the protein CASSWGRVGATYGGYTF. The rearrangement uses TRBV28 and TRBJ1-2, with D maybe TRBD1 (6 bases). The germline V gene has CDR1 MDHEN and CDR2 SYDVKM. This CDR3 has 17 residues. V gave up 4 bases and J gave up 8 bases, with 26 bases separating them.

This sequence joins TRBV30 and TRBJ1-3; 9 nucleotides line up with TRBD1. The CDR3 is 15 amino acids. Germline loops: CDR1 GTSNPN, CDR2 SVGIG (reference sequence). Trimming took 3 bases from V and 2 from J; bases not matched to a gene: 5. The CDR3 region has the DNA TGTGCCTGGAGATTGACAGGGGGTACTGGAAACACCATATATTTT. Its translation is CAWRLTGGTGNTIYF.

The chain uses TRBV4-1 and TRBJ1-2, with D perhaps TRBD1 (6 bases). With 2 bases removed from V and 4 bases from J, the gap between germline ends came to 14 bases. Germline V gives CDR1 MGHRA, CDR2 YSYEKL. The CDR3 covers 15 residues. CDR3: CASSQIYTGSYGYTF. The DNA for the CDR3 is TGCGCCAGCAGCCAAATTTATACAGGGAGCTATGGCTACACCTTC.

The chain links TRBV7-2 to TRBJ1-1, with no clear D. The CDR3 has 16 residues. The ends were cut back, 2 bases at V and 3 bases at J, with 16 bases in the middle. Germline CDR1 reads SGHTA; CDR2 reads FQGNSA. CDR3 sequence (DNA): TGTGCCAGCAGCTTAATTCGAGGACTCGGGGACACTGAAGCTTTCTTT. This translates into CASSLIRGLGDTEAFF.

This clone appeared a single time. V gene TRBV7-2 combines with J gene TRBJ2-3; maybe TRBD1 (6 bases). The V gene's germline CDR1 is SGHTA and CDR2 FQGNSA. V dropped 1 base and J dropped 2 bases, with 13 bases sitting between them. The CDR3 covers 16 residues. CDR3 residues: CASSLGYRDYTDTQYF. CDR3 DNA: TGTGCCAGCAGCTTAGGATACAGGGATTACACAGATACGCAGTATTTT.

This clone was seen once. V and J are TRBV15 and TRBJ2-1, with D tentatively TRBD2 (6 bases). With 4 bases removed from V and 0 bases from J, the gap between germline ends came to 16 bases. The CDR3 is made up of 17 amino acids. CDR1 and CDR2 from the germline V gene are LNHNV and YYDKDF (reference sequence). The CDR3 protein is CATSTTTGGSSYNEQFF. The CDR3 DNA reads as TGTGCCACCAGCACTACCACTGGGGGGAGCTCCTACAATGAGCAGTTCTTC.

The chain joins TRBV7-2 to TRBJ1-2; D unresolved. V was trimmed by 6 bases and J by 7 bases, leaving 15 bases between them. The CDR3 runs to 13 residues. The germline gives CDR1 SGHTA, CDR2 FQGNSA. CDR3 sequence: CASSSDTFGGYTF. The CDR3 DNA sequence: TGTGCCAGCAGTTCTGACACCTTTGGTGGCTACACCTTC.

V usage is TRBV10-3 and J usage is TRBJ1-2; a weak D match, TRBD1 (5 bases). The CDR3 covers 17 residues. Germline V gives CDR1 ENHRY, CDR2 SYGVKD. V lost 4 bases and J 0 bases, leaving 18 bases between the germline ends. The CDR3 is CAISVWQGGASNYGYTF. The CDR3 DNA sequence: TGTGCCATCAGTGTGTGGCAGGGTGGAGCCTCTAACTATGGCTACACCTTC.

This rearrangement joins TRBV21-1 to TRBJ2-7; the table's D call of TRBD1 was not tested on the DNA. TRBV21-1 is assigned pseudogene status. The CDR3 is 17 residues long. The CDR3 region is CASSKLHRTVVPYEQYF. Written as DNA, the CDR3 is TGTGCCAGCAGCAAGCTACATAGGACAGTTGTACCCTACGAGCAGTACTTC.

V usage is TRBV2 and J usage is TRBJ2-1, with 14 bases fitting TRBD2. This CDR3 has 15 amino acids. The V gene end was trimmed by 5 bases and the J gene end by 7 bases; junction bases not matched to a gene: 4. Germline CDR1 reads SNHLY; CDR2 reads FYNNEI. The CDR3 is CASSPTSGGVNEQFF. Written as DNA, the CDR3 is TGTGCCAGCAGTCCGACTAGCGGGGGGGTAAATGAGCAGTTCTTC.

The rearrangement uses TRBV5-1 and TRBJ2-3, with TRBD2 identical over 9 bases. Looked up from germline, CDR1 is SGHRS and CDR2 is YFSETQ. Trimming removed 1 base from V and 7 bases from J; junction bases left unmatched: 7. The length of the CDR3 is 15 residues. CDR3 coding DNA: TGCGCCAGCAGCTTGTCCCTAGCGGGGACTTATACGCAGTATTTT. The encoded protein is CASSLSLAGTYTQYF.

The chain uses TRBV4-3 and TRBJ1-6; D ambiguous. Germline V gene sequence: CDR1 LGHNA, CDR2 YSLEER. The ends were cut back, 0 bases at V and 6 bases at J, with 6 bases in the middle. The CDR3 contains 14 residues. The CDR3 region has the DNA TGCGCCAGCAGCCAAGACAGTCTTAATTCACCCCTCCACTTT. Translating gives CASSQDSLNSPLHF.

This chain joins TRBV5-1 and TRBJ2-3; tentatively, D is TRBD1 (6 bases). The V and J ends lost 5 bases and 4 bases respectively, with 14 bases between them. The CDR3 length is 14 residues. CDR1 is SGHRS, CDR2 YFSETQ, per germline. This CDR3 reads CASRRSGEADTQYF. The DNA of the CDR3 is TGCGCCAGCAGACGGTCAGGGGAAGCAGATACGCAGTATTTT.

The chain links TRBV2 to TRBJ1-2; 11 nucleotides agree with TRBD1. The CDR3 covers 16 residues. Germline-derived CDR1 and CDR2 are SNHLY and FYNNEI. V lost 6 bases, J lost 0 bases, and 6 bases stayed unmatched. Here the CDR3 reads CASRGQGAGANYGYTF. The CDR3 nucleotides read TGTGCCAGCAGAGGACAGGGGGCTGGGGCTAACTATGGCTACACCTTC.

CDR3 nucleotides: TGTGCCAGCAGCTACGGTCAGGGATCCGAGCAGTACTTC. Translating it yields CASSYGQGSEQYF. The rearrangement joins TRBV7-8 to TRBJ2-7; D is possibly TRBD1 (5 bases). Germline CDR1 and CDR2: SGHVS and FQNEAQ. The CDR3 extends over 13 amino acids. Trimming left V 4 bases short and J 6 bases short, with 13 bases between.

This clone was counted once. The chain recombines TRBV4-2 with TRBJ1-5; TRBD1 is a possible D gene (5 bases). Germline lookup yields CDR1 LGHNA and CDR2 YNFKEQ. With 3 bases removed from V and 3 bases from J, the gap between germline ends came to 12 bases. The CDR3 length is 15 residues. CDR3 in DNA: TGTGCCAGCAGCCAGCAAACAGGAGCCAATCAGCCCCAGCATTTT. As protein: CASSQQTGANQPQHF.

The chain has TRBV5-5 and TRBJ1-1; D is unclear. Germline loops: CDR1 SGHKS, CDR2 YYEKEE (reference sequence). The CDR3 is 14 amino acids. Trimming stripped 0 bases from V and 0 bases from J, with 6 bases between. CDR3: CASSLGQVNTEAFF. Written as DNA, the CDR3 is TGTGCCAGCAGCTTGGGGCAGGTGAACACTGAAGCTTTCTTT. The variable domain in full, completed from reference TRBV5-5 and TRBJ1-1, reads DAGVTQSPTHLIKTRGQQVTLRCSPISGHKSVSWYQQVLGQGPQFIFQYYEKEERGRGNFPDRFSARQFPNYSSELNVNALLLGDSALYLCASSLGQVNTEAFFGQGTRLTVV.

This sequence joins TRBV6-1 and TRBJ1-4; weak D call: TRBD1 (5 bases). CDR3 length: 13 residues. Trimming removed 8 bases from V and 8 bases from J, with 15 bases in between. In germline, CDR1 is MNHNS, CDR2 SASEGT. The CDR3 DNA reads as TGTGCCAGCCCGATGAGGGGAGGAGAAAAACTGTTTTTT. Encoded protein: CASPMRGGEKLFF.